One and the same sample provided the 22 T cell receptor beta chains below, sequenced in a study of T cell repertoires in cytomegalovirus infection. MiXCR, run by TCRdb on the reads, gives a single entry per CDR3 protein. Of nearly 700,000 distinct CDR3 sequences listed, 30% to 40% are singletons. These receptors lack a known antigen. Sequences were derived from cultured PBMCs, sampled from culture after CMV antigen stimulation. The receptors stem from a human donor in good health (CMV status not recorded). Some clones in this sample may be carry-over from other donors' samples.

Only a few counts were recorded for this clonotype. V usage is TRBV12-3 or TRBV12-4 and J usage is TRBJ2-6; the D is unclear. Trimming stripped 5 bases from V and 0 bases from J, with 8 bases between. The CDR3 contains 15 residues. CDR3 DNA: TGTGCCAGCAGTCTTAGGACCTCTGGGGCCAACGTCCTGACTTTC. This sequence encodes CASSLRTSGANVLTF.

This clonotype turned up a few times. The chain joins TRBV12-3 or TRBV12-4 to TRBJ2-3, with D perhaps being TRBD1 or TRBD2 (5 bases each). V was trimmed by 0 bases and J by 4 bases, leaving 11 bases between them. The CDR3 length is 15 residues. This chain's CDR3 is CASSLAGRVADTQYF. CDR3 nucleotides: TGTGCCAGCAGTTTAGCGGGGCGGGTCGCAGATACGCAGTATTTT.

As regards this clonotype: A junction end diverges from the germline sequence, so it may reflect a read error. The rearrangement uses TRBV19 and TRBJ2-1; D tentatively reads TRBD1 or TRBD2 (5 bases each). The CDR3 extends over 14 amino acids. Germline V lookup: CDR1 LNHDA, CDR2 SQIVND (reference sequence). CDR3 amino acids: CASSIDKSIGTSYF. CDR3 nucleotide sequence: TGTGCCAGTAGTATAGACAAATCAATAGGGACGTCCTACTTC.

CDR3 DNA: TGTGCCAGCAGTTACCTTCAGGGATTAGGTGAAAAACTGTTTTTT. It specifies CASSYLQGLGEKLFF. The V gene is TRBV6-5, the J gene TRBJ1-4, with D tentatively TRBD1 (5 bases). The CDR3 is 15 residues long. V lost 2 bases, J lost 7 bases, and 14 bases lay in between. Germline V gives CDR1 MNHEY, CDR2 SVGAGI.

The chain links TRBV18 to TRBJ2-1; the D gene is possibly TRBD2 (6 bases). Germline V gene lookup returns CDR1 KGHSH and CDR2 LQKENI. This CDR3 comprises 15 residues. The germline V and J ends were trimmed by 2 bases and 2 bases, with 10 bases remaining between them. Here the CDR3 DNA reads TGTGCCAGCTCACCAATGGCTAGCGCCTACAATGAGCAGTTCTTC. It yields the protein CASSPMASAYNEQFF.

In its sample, this clonotype was seen many times. The chain links TRBV7-2 to TRBJ2-1; perhaps D is TRBD1 or TRBD2 (5 bases each). The CDR3 is 12 amino acids. Germline V CDR1 and CDR2: SGHTA, FQGNSA. V lost 5 bases, J lost 16 bases, and 18 bases lay in between. The CDR3 DNA reads TGTGCCAGCAGCCAGGAACTAACTAGGGGATTCTTC. Protein product: CASSQELTRGFF.

This sequence joins TRBV4-3 and TRBJ1-2; D gene ambiguous. The CDR3 spans 15 residues. V dropped 0 bases and J dropped 4 bases, with 12 bases sitting between them. Germline CDR1 reads LGHNA; CDR2 reads YSLEER. DNA of the CDR3: TGCGCCAGCAGCCAAGAGGCTCCGGGATCCTATGGCTACACCTTC. This sequence encodes CASSQEAPGSYGYTF.

This clonotype has only a few counts. This sequence joins TRBV7-9 and TRBJ2-2; no clear D gene. The CDR3 length is 14 residues. CDR1 is SEHNR, CDR2 FQNEAQ, per germline (reference sequence). V was clipped by 2 bases and J by 5 bases, with 9 bases between them. CDR3 loop: CASSLRVETGELFF. DNA of the CDR3: TGTGCCAGCAGCTTAAGGGTCGAGACCGGGGAGCTGTTTTTT.

In this sample, this clonotype turned up a few times. V gene TRBV7-2 combines with J gene TRBJ2-1; 11 nucleotides match TRBD2. This CDR3 contains 17 residues. The germline V gene encodes CDR1 SGHTA and CDR2 FQGNSA. The V gene end was trimmed by 5 bases and the J gene end by 6 bases; junction bases not matched to a gene: 12. Here the CDR3 DNA reads TGTGCCAGCAGCCCCCGAACTAGCGGGAGACAAATCAATGAGCAGTTCTTC. Translated, it gives CASSPRTSGRQINEQFF.

This chain uses TRBV6-5 with TRBJ1-1; 7 nucleotides agree with TRBD1. From germline, CDR1 is MNHEY and CDR2 SVGAGI. Trimming at V came to 4 bases and at J to 4 bases, leaving 3 bases not matched to a gene. The CDR3 has 13 residues. CDR3 sequence: CASSSDRATEAFF. CDR3 in DNA: TGTGCCAGCAGTTCCGACAGGGCCACTGAAGCTTTCTTT.

The rearrangement uses TRBV5-6 and TRBJ1-1; 7 nucleotides match TRBD1. The germline V gene has CDR1 SGHDT and CDR2 YYEEEE. The V and J ends lost 4 bases and 9 bases, in that order; junction bases with no gene match: 6. This CDR3 is built from 12 residues. CDR3 residues: CASSRDSPQAFF. CDR3 in DNA: TGTGCCAGCAGCAGGGACAGCCCTCAAGCTTTCTTT.

This clonotype was seen ten or more times. The chain recombines TRBV7-2 with TRBJ1-6; D not certain. The V end lost 5 bases, the J end lost 8 bases, and 16 bases lay between the germline ends. The CDR3 is 15 amino acids. Germline loops: CDR1 SGHTA, CDR2 FQGNSA. CDR3 DNA: TGTGCCAGCAGCCCGTCCGCGCCTTGGGATTCACCCCTCCACTTT. Protein sequence: CASSPSAPWDSPLHF.

The rearrangement uses TRBV4-3 and TRBJ1-2; D remains unclear. Germline V lookup: CDR1 LGHNA, CDR2 YSLEER. CDR3 size: 15 residues. Trimming cost V 0 bases and J 1 base, with 9 bases left between them. The CDR3 reads CASSQDGEINYGYTF. The DNA for the CDR3 is TGCGCCAGCAGCCAAGACGGCGAGATTAACTATGGCTACACCTTC.

This clonotype was picked up a small number of times. This chain links TRBV7-2 with TRBJ2-2; maybe TRBD1 (5 bases). The CDR3 covers 13 residues. The germline V gene has CDR1 SGHTA and CDR2 FQGNSA. V was shortened by 5 bases and J by 6 bases, with 10 bases between the two germline ends. The chain's CDR3 is CASSRARAGELFF. CDR3 sequence (DNA): TGTGCCAGCAGCCGGGCCAGGGCCGGGGAGCTGTTTTTT.

This chain uses TRBV7-2 with TRBJ2-2; possibly TRBD1 for D (6 bases). From germline, CDR1 is SGHTA and CDR2 FQGNSA. V was pared by 5 bases and J by 3 bases, with 10 bases between. This CDR3 has 14 amino acids. DNA of the CDR3: TGTGCCAGCAGCCTCGACAGGTACACCGGGGAGCTGTTTTTT. The encoded protein is CASSLDRYTGELFF.

The chain uses TRBV6-1 and TRBJ1-1, with 10 bases lining up with TRBD1. The CDR3 length is 12 residues. The germline gives CDR1 MNHNS, CDR2 SASEGT. J was trimmed by 7 bases and V by 10 bases; bases with no gene match: 6. CDR3 coding DNA: TGTGCCATCGACAGGGGGCATAGTGAAGCTTTCTTT. Its translation is CAIDRGHSEAFF.

V usage is TRBV6-5 and J usage is TRBJ1-6, with D possibly TRBD1 on 6 matching bases. From germline, CDR1 is MNHEY and CDR2 SVGAGI. This CDR3 region has 15 residues. Trimming took off 2 bases at V and 13 bases at J, with 18 bases between the two ends. The CDR3 here is CASSYSRRGGRPLHF. CDR3 sequence (DNA): TGTGCCAGCAGTTACAGTCGCAGGGGAGGACGGCCCCTCCACTTT.

This chain links TRBV15 with TRBJ2-5, with 7 nucleotides matching TRBD2. From germline, CDR1 is LNHNV and CDR2 YYDKDF (reference sequence). V trimming: 0 bases; J trimming: 5 bases; junction bases outside the gene matches: 9. The CDR3 has 16 amino acids. The CDR3 here is CATSRDRGEYGETQYF. The DNA of the CDR3 is TGTGCCACCAGCAGAGATCGGGGGGAATACGGGGAGACCCAGTACTTC.

This clonotype was recorded a few times. DNA of the CDR3: TGTGCCAGCAGCTTTGCTGATCGGACAGGAGGTTCACCCCTCCACTTT. This codes for CASSFADRTGGSPLHF. The chain combines TRBV7-2 with TRBJ1-6; 7 bases line up with TRBD1. V trimming: 3 bases; J trimming: 9 bases; junction bases outside the gene matches: 11. The CDR3 spans 16 residues. Germline CDR1 reads SGHTA; CDR2 reads FQGNSA.

For the CDR3, the DNA is TGTGCCAGCAAAGGAGCCGGACTAGCGGGAGATACGCAGTATTTT. This gives the protein CASKGAGLAGDTQYF. The chain uses TRBV28 and TRBJ2-3; TRBD2 matches 11 bases. The V gene end was trimmed by 7 bases and the J gene end by 5 bases; junction bases not matched to a gene: 8. The germline V gene has CDR1 MDHEN and CDR2 SYDVKM. CDR3 length equals 15 residues.

The chain uses TRBV6-2 or TRBV6-3 and TRBJ2-5; 9 bases match TRBD1. The V gene end was trimmed by 4 bases and the J gene end by 5 bases; junction bases not matched to a gene: 8. The CDR3 has 15 residues. Germline CDR1 MNHEY, CDR2 SVGEGT. The CDR3 DNA reads as TGTGCCAGCAGTTCCGGACAGGGGACTGTGGAGACCCAGTACTTC. Encoded protein: CASSSGQGTVETQYF.

J is TRBJ2-3 and V is TRBV5-4, with D possibly being TRBD2 (5 bases). V was clipped by 5 bases and J by 5 bases, with 12 bases between them. There are 13 residues in the CDR3. Germline V CDR1 and CDR2: SGHNT, YYREEE (reference sequence). Here the CDR3 reads CASRRADLDTQYF. The CDR3 nucleotides read TGTGCCAGCAGGCGGGCAGACCTAGATACGCAGTATTTT.